This TCR beta chain was recovered during a study of blood T cell repertoires in COVID-19. Study in general: Samples representing acute and convalescent COVID-19 were sourced from the United States, Italy and Spain.

In the original analysis: Counts of nucleated cells, estimated from reference gene primer amplification, were obtained. Clones were read by immunoSEQ multiplex PCR, and TCRdb kept only the in-frame ones, dropping some. The D gene and trimming were derived from the DNA, and the V and J assignments and clone size from that table. The sample contains 150,000 to 200,000 clones, around nine tenths of which appear only once. The CDR3 contains 13 residues. V lost 5 bases to trimming and J lost 7 bases, with 14 bases between them. Germline V gene sequence: CDR1 SGHTA, CDR2 FQGTGA. The chain links TRBV7-3 to TRBJ1-2; a possible D gene is TRBD1 (6 bases). The TCR sequence derives from a young man with active or convalescent COVID-19. The material sequenced was peripheral blood. In DNA form, the CDR3 reads TGTGCCAGCAGCGAGGCAGGGGAAAGTGGCTACACCTTC. The encoded protein is CASSEAGESGYTF. The complete variable domain, with remaining parts taken from reference TRBV7-3 and TRBJ1-2, reads GAGVSQTPSNKVTEKGKYVELRCDPISGHTALYWYRQSLGQGPEFLIYFQGTGAADDSGLPNDRFFAVRPEGSVSTLKIQRTERGDSAVYLCASSEAGESGYTFGSGTRLTVV.